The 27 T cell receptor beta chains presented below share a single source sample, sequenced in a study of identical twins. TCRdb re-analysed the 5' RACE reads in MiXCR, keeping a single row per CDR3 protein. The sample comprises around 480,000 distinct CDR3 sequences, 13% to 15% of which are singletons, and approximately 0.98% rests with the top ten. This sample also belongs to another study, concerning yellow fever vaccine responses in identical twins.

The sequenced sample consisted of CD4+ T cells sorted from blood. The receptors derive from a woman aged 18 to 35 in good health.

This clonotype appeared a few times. DNA of the CDR3: TGTGCCATCAGTTCCGGGACTAGCGGGAGAAGCTCTAGCAATGAGCAGTTCTTC. Residues: CAISSGTSGRSSSNEQFF. The rearrangement links TRBV10-3 to TRBJ2-1; 14 bases align to TRBD2. Per germline, CDR1 ENHRY and CDR2 SYGVKD. The J segment lost 6 bases and the V segment lost 5 bases, leaving 12 bases of the junction unmatched. The CDR3 sequence is 18 residues long.

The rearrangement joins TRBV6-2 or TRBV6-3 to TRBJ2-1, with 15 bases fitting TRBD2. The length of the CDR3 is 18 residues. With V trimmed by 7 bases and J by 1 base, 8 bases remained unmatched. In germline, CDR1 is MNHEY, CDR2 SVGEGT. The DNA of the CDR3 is TGTGCCAGCAAGGGACTAGCGGGAGGAGGAGGGTCCTACAATGAGCAGTTCTTC. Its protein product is CASKGLAGGGGSYNEQFF.

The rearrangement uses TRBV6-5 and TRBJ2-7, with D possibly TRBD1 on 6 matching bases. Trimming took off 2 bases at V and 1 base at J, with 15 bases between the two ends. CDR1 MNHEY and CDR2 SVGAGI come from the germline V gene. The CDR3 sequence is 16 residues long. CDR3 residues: CASSYPSSGQSYEQYF. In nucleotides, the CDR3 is TGTGCCAGCAGTTACCCGAGTTCAGGACAGTCCTACGAGCAGTACTTC.

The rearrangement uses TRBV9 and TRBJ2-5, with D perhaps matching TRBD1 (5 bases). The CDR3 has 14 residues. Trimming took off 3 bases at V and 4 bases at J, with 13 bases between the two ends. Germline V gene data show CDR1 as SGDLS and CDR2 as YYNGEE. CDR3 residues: CASSAQGSAETQYF. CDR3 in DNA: TGTGCCAGCAGCGCCCAGGGTTCTGCAGAGACCCAGTACTTC.

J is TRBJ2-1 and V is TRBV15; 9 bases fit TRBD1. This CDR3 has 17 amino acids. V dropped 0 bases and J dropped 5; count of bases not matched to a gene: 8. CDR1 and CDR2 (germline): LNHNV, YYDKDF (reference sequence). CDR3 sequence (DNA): TGTGCCACCAGCAGAGAAGTGAAGGGACAGGGTCACAATGAGCAGTTCTTC. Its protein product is CATSREVKGQGHNEQFF.

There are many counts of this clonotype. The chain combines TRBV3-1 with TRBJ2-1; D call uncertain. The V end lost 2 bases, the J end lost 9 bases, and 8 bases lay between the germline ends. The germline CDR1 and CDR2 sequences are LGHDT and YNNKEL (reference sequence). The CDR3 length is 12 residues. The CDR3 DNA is TGTGCCAGCAGCCAATCCCCGGCTGAGCAGTTCTTC. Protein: CASSQSPAEQFF.

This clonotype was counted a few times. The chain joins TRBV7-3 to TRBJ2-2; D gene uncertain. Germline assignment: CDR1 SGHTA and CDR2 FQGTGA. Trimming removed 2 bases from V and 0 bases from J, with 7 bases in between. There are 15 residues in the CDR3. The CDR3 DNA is TGTGCCAGCAGCTTAGACCCGGCGAACACCGGGGAGCTGTTTTTT. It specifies CASSLDPANTGELFF.

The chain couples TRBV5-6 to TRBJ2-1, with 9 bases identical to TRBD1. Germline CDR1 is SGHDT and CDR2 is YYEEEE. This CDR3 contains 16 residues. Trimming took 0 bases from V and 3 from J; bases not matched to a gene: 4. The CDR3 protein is CASSLDRGRGYNEQFF. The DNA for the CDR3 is TGTGCCAGCAGCTTGGACAGGGGGCGAGGCTACAATGAGCAGTTCTTC.

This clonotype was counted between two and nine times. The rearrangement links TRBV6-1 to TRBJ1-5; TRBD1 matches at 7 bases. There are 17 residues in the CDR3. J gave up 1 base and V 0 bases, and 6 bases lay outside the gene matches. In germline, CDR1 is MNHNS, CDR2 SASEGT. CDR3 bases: TGTGCCAGCAGTGAAGCGCTGACCAGGGGGAGCAATCAGCCCCAGCATTTT. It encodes CASSEALTRGSNQPQHF.

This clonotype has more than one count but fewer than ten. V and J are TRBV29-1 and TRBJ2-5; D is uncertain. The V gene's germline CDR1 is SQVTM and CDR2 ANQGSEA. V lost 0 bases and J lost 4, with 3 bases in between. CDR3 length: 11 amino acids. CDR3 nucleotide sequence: TGCAGCGTTGAAGAAGCAGAGACCCAGTACTTC. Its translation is CSVEEAETQYF.

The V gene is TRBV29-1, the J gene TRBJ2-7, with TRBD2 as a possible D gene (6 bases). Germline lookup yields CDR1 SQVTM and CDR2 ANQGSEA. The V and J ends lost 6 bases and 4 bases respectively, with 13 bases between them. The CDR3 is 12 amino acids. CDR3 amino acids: CSVRDSLYEQYF. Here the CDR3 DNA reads TGCAGCGTACGGGACTCTCTATACGAGCAGTACTTC.

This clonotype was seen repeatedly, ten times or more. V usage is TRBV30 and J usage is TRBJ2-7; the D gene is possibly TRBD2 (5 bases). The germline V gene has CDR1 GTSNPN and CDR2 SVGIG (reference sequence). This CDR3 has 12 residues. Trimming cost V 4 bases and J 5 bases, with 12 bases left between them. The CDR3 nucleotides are TGTGCCTGGAAGCCTAGCACCCACGAGCAGTACTTC. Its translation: CAWKPSTHEQYF.

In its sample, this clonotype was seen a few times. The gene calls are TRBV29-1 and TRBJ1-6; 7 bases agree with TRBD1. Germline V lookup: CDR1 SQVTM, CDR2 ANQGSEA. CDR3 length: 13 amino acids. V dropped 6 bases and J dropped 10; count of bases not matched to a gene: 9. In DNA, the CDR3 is TGCAGCGTAGGACAGGAATTAGGGTCACCCCTCCACTTT. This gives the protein CSVGQELGSPLHF.

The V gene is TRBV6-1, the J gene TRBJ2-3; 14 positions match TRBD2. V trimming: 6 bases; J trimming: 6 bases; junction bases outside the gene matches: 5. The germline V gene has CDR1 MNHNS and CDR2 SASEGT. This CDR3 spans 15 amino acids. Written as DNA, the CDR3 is TGTGCCAGCAGCCGACTAGCGGGAGGGTATGATACGCAGTATTTT. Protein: CASSRLAGGYDTQYF.

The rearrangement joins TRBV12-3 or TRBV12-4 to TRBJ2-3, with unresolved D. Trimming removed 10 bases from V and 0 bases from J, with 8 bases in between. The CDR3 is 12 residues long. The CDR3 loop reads CATRTSTDTQYF. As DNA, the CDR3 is TGTGCCACCAGGACCAGCACAGATACGCAGTATTTT.

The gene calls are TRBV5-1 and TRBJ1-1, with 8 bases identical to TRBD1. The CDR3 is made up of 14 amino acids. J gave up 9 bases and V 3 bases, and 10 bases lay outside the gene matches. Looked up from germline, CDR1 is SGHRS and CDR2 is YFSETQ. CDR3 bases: TGCGCCAGCAGCTCACCCGGACAGGGAACTAAAGCTTTCTTT. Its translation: CASSSPGQGTKAFF.

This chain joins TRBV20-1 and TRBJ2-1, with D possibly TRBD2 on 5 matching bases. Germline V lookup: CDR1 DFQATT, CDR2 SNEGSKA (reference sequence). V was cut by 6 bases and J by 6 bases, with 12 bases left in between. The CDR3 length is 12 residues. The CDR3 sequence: CSALTRTNEQFF. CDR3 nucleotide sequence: TGCAGTGCGCTTACTAGGACCAATGAGCAGTTCTTC.

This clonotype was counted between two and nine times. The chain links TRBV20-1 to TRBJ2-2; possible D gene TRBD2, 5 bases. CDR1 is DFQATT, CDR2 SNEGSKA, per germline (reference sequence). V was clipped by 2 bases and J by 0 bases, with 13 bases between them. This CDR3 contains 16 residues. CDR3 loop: CSARKRATTNTGELFF. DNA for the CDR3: TGCAGTGCTAGAAAGAGGGCGACCACGAACACCGGGGAGCTGTTTTTT.

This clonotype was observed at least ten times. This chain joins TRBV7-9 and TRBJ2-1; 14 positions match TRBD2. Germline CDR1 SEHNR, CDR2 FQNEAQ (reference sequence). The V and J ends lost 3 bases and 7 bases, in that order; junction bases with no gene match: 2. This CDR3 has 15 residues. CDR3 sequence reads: CASSLTSGGANEQFF. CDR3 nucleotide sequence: TGTGCCAGCAGCTTGACTAGCGGGGGGGCAAATGAGCAGTTCTTC.

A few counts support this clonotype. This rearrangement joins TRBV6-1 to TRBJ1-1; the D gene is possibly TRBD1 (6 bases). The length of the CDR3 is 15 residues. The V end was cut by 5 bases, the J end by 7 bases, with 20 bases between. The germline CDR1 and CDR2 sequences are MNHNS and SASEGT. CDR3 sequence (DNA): TGTGCCAGCAGTAGAGGGGACACCCGGGCAGGTGAAGCTTTCTTT. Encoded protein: CASSRGDTRAGEAFF.

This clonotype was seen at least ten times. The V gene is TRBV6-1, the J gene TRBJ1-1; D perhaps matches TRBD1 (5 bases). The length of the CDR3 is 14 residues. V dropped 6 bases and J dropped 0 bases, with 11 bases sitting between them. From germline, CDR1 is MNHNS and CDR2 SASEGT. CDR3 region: CASRKGTVNTEAFF. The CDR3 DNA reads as TGTGCCAGCAGGAAAGGGACGGTGAACACTGAAGCTTTCTTT.

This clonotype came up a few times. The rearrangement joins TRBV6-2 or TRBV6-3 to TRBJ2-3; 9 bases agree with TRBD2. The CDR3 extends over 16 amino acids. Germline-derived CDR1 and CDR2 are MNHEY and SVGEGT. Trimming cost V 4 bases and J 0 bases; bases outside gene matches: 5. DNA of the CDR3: TGTGCCAGCAGTTCGCGGCTAGCGGGGAGCACAGATACGCAGTATTTT. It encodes CASSSRLAGSTDTQYF.

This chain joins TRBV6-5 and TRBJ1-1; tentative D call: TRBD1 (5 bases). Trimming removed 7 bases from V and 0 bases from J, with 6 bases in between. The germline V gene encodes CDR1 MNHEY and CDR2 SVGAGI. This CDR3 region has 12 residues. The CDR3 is CASKGMNTEAFF. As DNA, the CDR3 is TGTGCCAGCAAGGGGATGAACACTGAAGCTTTCTTT.

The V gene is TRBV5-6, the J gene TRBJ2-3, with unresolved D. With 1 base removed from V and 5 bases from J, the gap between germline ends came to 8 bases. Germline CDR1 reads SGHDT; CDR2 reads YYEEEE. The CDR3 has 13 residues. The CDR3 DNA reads TGTGCCAGCAGCTTGTTTCTGGTAGATACGCAGTATTTT. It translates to CASSLFLVDTQYF.

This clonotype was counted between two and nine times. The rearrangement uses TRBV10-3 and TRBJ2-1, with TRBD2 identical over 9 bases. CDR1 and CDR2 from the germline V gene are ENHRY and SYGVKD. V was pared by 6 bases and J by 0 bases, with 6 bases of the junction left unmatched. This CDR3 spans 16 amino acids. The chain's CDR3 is CAISGLAGSSYNEQFF. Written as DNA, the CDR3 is TGTGCCATCAGCGGTCTAGCGGGGAGCTCCTACAATGAGCAGTTCTTC.

The CDR3: CSAPLSGTQETQYF. The CDR3 coding sequence is TGCAGTGCTCCATTAAGCGGGACCCAAGAGACCCAGTACTTC. The chain has TRBV20-1 and TRBJ2-5; TRBD2 aligns across 7 bases. Germline CDR1 reads DFQATT; CDR2 reads SNEGSKA (reference sequence). V was pared by 5 bases and J by 1 base, with 7 bases of the junction left unmatched. The CDR3 length is 14 residues.

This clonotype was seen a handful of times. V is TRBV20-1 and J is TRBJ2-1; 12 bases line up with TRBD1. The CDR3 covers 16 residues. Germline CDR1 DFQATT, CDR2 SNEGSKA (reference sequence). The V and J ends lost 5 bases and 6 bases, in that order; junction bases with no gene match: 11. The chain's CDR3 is CSASSGQGALGNEQFF. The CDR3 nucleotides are TGCAGTGCTTCTTCGGGACAGGGGGCGCTTGGCAATGAGCAGTTCTTC.